Listed here are 18 T cell receptor beta chains from one sample, sequenced in a study of early T cells in non-severe SARS-CoV-2 infection. Using its own MiXCR run on the 5' RACE reads, TCRdb lists one record per CDR3 protein. Of tens of thousands of distinct CDR3 sequences in the sample, 6% to 7% were seen once. Sequencing was done on a sample of whole blood. The receptors were gathered from an adult who was a healthcare worker with PCR-confirmed SARS-CoV-2 infection or an uninfected control (not recorded which).

This clonotype showed up many times. This chain uses TRBV4-3 with TRBJ1-2; no clear D. V lost 0 bases and J lost 7, with 18 bases in between. The germline CDR1 and CDR2 sequences are LGHNA and YSLEER. CDR3 size: 16 residues. In DNA, the CDR3 is TGCGCCAGCAGCCAAGATCGGTTAGGACGGTACTCTGGCTACACCTTC. Translated, it gives CASSQDRLGRYSGYTF.

This clonotype was detected many times. CDR3 in amino acids: CASSTLAGGLKDEQFF. Here the CDR3 DNA reads TGTGCCAGCAGTACTTTGGCCGGGGGGCTTAAGGATGAGCAGTTCTTC. The rearrangement uses TRBV12-3 or TRBV12-4 and TRBJ2-1, with D tentatively TRBD2 (7 bases). V lost 5 bases and J lost 8, with 22 bases in between. This CDR3 spans 16 amino acids.

J is TRBJ2-1 and V is TRBV6-6; no clear D gene. The V end lost 5 bases, the J end lost 9 bases, and 11 bases lay between the germline ends. Germline lookup yields CDR1 MNHNY and CDR2 SVGAGI (reference sequence). The CDR3 runs 12 residues. In DNA, the CDR3 is TGTGCCAGCAGTACGAGGTTACGTGAGCAGTTCTTC. Protein product: CASSTRLREQFF.

This clonotype was recorded many times. V is TRBV15 and J is TRBJ2-3, with D possibly being TRBD1 (7 bases). Trimming shortened V by 3 bases and J by 1 base, and 11 bases separated the two germline ends. Germline assignment: CDR1 LNHNV and CDR2 YYDKDF (reference sequence). CDR3 length: 15 amino acids. CDR3: CATSSRGDGTDTQYF. The CDR3 coding sequence is TGTGCCACCAGCAGCAGGGGGGATGGCACAGATACGCAGTATTTT.

This clonotype was seen repeatedly, ten times or more. The genes are TRBV6-5 and TRBJ1-3; D call uncertain. This CDR3 region has 17 residues. CDR1 and CDR2 from the germline V gene are MNHEY and SVGAGI. Between the trimmed V and J ends, which lost 1 base and 1 base, there was a span of 14 bases. The chain's CDR3 is CASSYFSPKESGNTIYF. For the CDR3, the DNA is TGTGCCAGCAGTTACTTTTCCCCTAAAGAGTCTGGAAACACCATATATTTT.

This clonotype was seen repeatedly, ten times or more. This chain joins TRBV7-3 and TRBJ2-2; possibly TRBD1 or TRBD2 for D (5 bases each). CDR1 is SGHTA, CDR2 FQGTGA, per germline. Between the trimmed V and J ends, which lost 5 bases and 0 bases, there was a span of 19 bases. The CDR3 consists of 18 residues. In nucleotides, the CDR3 is TGTGCCAGCAGCCCTTGGGACCTCAGCCCGGCGAACACCGGGGAGCTGTTTTTT. Translated, it gives CASSPWDLSPANTGELFF. Together with reference TRBV7-3 and TRBJ2-2, the CDR3 gives the full variable domain: GAGVSQTPSNKVTEKGKYVELRCDPISGHTALYWYRQSLGQGPEFLIYFQGTGAADDSGLPNDRFFAVRPEGSVSTLKIQRTERGDSAVYLCASSPWDLSPANTGELFFGEGSRLTVL.

This clonotype was counted many times. This rearrangement joins TRBV18 to TRBJ1-4; no clear D gene. Germline values: CDR1 KGHSH, CDR2 LQKENI. V lost 0 bases and J lost 4, with 9 bases in between. This CDR3 contains 15 residues. CDR3 loop: CASSPPAGHNEKLFF. In DNA, the CDR3 is TGTGCCAGCTCACCACCCGCAGGCCATAATGAAAAACTGTTTTTT.

Many counts were recorded for this clonotype. The rearrangement joins TRBV20-1 to TRBJ1-2, with D unclear. The CDR3 sequence is 12 residues long. Trimming took off 0 bases at V and 6 bases at J, with 8 bases between the two ends. Per the germline V gene, CDR1 is DFQATT and CDR2 is SNEGSKA (reference sequence). DNA of the CDR3: TGCAGTGCTAGAGATCTCGAGGATGGCTACACCTTC. It yields the protein CSARDLEDGYTF.

The sample holds many counts of this clonotype. The rearrangement uses TRBV12-3 or TRBV12-4 and TRBJ1-1; D is unresolved. The ends were cut back, 6 bases at V and 1 base at J, with 3 bases in the middle. The CDR3 totals 11 residues. CDR3 in DNA: TGTGCCAGCAGCCAGAACACTGAAGCTTTCTTT. Its protein is CASSQNTEAFF.

In this sample, this clonotype turned up many times. The gene calls are TRBV9 and TRBJ2-1, with D tentatively TRBD1 (5 bases). There are 15 residues in the CDR3. V lost 3 bases and J lost 4, with 14 bases in between. The germline V gene encodes CDR1 SGDLS and CDR2 YYNGEE. CDR3 bases: TGTGCCAGCAGCGCTGTGGCCAGGGCGTACAATGAGCAGTTCTTC. Translated: CASSAVARAYNEQFF.

There are a few counts of this clonotype. The chain links TRBV20-1 to TRBJ2-5, with 10 bases aligning to TRBD2. Germline V gene sequence: CDR1 DFQATT, CDR2 SNEGSKA (reference sequence). This CDR3 spans 19 amino acids. V shed 3 bases, J shed 2 bases, and the junction held 18 bases outside the gene matches. The CDR3 loop reads CSARRTSGGAHGPQETQYF. CDR3 coding DNA: TGCAGTGCTAGGAGGACCAGCGGGGGGGCCCATGGACCACAAGAGACCCAGTACTTC.

This clonotype was found many times. DNA of the CDR3: TGTGCCAGCAGTTACTCTGGGCAGGGGTCCTACGAGCAGTACTTC. Its translation: CASSYSGQGSYEQYF. This chain links TRBV6-5 with TRBJ2-7; D possibly corresponds to TRBD1 (6 bases). Germline V lookup: CDR1 MNHEY, CDR2 SVGAGI. The ends were cut back, 0 bases at V and 1 base at J, with 10 bases in the middle. The CDR3 extends over 15 amino acids.

This clonotype was seen many times. The chain uses TRBV12-3 or TRBV12-4 and TRBJ1-6, with unresolved D. The CDR3 is 14 residues long. The V end lost 4 bases, the J end lost 7 bases, and 11 bases lay between the germline ends. The CDR3 coding sequence is TGTGCCAGCAGTTCGGGTCGAGTAAATTCACCCCTCCACTTT. Its protein is CASSSGRVNSPLHF.

This clonotype has ten or more counts. V and J are TRBV7-9 and TRBJ1-2; 7 nucleotides line up with TRBD1. Looked up from germline, CDR1 is SEHNR and CDR2 is FQNEAQ (reference sequence). The CDR3 covers 14 residues. V lost 5 bases, J lost 8 bases, and 11 bases stayed unmatched. The CDR3 here is CASSPGQPYGGYTF. CDR3 nucleotide sequence: TGTGCCAGCAGCCCGGGACAGCCATATGGGGGCTACACCTTC.

This clonotype was picked up a small number of times. The chain recombines TRBV11-2 with TRBJ2-3; 7 bases align to TRBD2. The CDR3 length is 13 residues. The junction had 3 bases not matched to a gene; V was cut back by 5 bases and J by 4 bases. Germline lookup yields CDR1 SGHAT and CDR2 FQNNGV. This chain's CDR3 is CASSLLAADTQYF. The DNA of the CDR3 is TGTGCCAGCAGCCTCCTAGCGGCAGATACGCAGTATTTT.

The chain joins TRBV3-1 to TRBJ2-7, with a tentative D call TRBD1 (5 bases). Germline-derived CDR1 and CDR2 are LGHDT and YNNKEL (reference sequence). This CDR3 is built from 16 residues. The V end was cut by 0 bases, the J end by 3 bases, with 15 bases between. The CDR3 reads CASSQDAAGLSYEQYF. The CDR3 DNA follows: TGTGCCAGCAGCCAAGATGCGGCAGGGCTTAGCTACGAGCAGTACTTC.

This clonotype was picked up many times. The gene calls are TRBV6-1 and TRBJ1-2; D remains unclear. Germline loops: CDR1 MNHNS, CDR2 SASEGT. V shed 1 base and J shed 4 bases, with 13 bases lying between them. This CDR3 is built from 15 residues. The CDR3 loop reads CASSEDPTAGYGYTF. In DNA, the CDR3 is TGTGCCAGCAGTGAAGATCCTACAGCTGGCTATGGCTACACCTTC.

The table lists this clonotype with many counts. The gene calls are TRBV5-6 and TRBJ2-3, with 11 bases aligning to TRBD2. CDR1 SGHDT and CDR2 YYEEEE come from the germline V gene. There are 15 residues in the CDR3. After removal of 3 bases from V and 4 bases from J, the junction contained 4 bases not matched to a gene. The DNA of the CDR3 is TGTGCCAGCAGCTACATAGCGGGGGGGCCAGATACGCAGTATTTT. It encodes CASSYIAGGPDTQYF.